This TCR beta chain comes out of a study of blood T cells in healthy people across ages. On the study more broadly: Researchers report that template switching captured about one barcoded beta molecule per two T cells. Study-wide results and caveats: With age, beta diversity per million T cells declined roughly linearly, significantly by 40.

This clonotype occurred a few times. What it recognizes is unknown. Investigators took about 10 milliliters of peripheral blood from every donor. V trimming: 7 bases; J trimming: 3 bases; junction bases outside the gene matches: 10. Germline lookup yields CDR1 SQVTM and CDR2 ANQGSEA. The CDR3 length is 16 residues. Sample-barcoded 5' priming and a J-beta primer mix drove a second PCR of roughly 6 to 12 cycles. A 12-random-nucleotide template-switch adaptor tagged each cDNA molecule. TCRdb analysed the 5' RACE reads with MiXCR anew, one entry per CDR3 protein. Found here are 2 million or so distinct CDR3 sequences, about 50% of them singletons; the top ten hold less than 2.5%.

The rearrangement uses TRBV29-1 and TRBJ2-1, with 12 bases lining up with TRBD1. The sequencing input was blood. The origin of this receptor is a woman in her forties in good health. CDR3 in amino acids: CSAERGTGGDYNEQFF. The DNA for the CDR3 is TGCAGCGCCGAAAGGGGGACAGGGGGCGACTACAATGAGCAGTTCTTC.